These 6 T cell receptor beta chains were all obtained from the same sample, sequenced in a study of cytomegalovirus exposure and HLA in healthy donors. PCR employed 60 Vbeta and 13 Jbeta primers. Clones were read by immunoSEQ multiplex PCR, and TCRdb kept only the in-frame ones, dropping some. The sample shows just over 60,000 clones, 80% to 90% of them seen only once. Sequenced input: PBMCs. The receptors were sampled from a man aged 18 to 30 in good health and CMV-seronegative.

The gene calls are TRBV5-4 and TRBJ2-1; TRBD2 might be the D (5 bases). This CDR3 is 17 amino acids long. Germline CDR1 SGHNT, CDR2 YYREEE (reference sequence). With 0 bases removed from V and 2 bases from J, the gap between germline ends came to 15 bases. The CDR3 DNA is TGTGCCAGCAGCTTGGCCCTGGGAGTGAGCCCCTACAATGAGCAGTTCTTC. This translates into CASSLALGVSPYNEQFF.

This clone was picked up one time. This chain joins TRBV10-3 and TRBJ1-6; D ambiguous. V was pared by 2 bases and J by 6 bases, with 8 bases between. This CDR3 has 14 amino acids. Germline values: CDR1 ENHRY, CDR2 SYGVKD. CDR3: CAISEEVINSPLHF. In nucleotides, the CDR3 is TGTGCCATCAGTGAGGAGGTGATTAATTCACCCCTCCACTTT.

This CDR3 reads CASSFSGYYNSPLHF. In DNA form, the CDR3 reads TGTGCCAGCAGTTTCTCAGGTTACTATAATTCACCCCTCCACTTT. The chain is built from TRBV27 and TRBJ1-6; unclear D gene. This CDR3 has 15 residues. Germline V lookup: CDR1 MNHEY, CDR2 SMNVEV (reference sequence). Trimming stripped 3 bases from V and 3 bases from J, with 9 bases between.

The V gene is TRBV5-1, the J gene TRBJ2-7; D gene unclear. CDR1 and CDR2 from the germline V gene are SGHRS and YFSETQ. CDR3 length: 11 residues. V was trimmed by 6 bases and J by 7 bases, leaving 11 bases between them. CDR3 sequence: CASTFGKEQYF. As DNA, the CDR3 is TGCGCCAGCACCTTCGGTAAAGAGCAGTACTTC.

This sequence joins TRBV5-1 and TRBJ1-4, with 11 nucleotides matching TRBD1. The length of the CDR3 is 15 residues. CDR1 SGHRS and CDR2 YFSETQ come from the germline V gene. V was clipped by 4 bases and J by 8 bases; unmatched bases: 7. The CDR3, as DNA: TGCGCCAGCAGCAGGGACAGGGGGACGGAAGAAAAACTGTTTTTT. Protein product: CASSRDRGTEEKLFF.

This clone was recorded only once. The chain has TRBV7-2 and TRBJ2-3, with TRBD2 as a possible D gene (6 bases). The CDR3 has 14 residues. V lost 6 bases to trimming and J lost 2 bases, with 12 bases between them. CDR1 is SGHTA, CDR2 FQGNSA, per germline. The CDR3 sequence: CASSQGLSTDTQYF. CDR3 bases: TGTGCCAGCAGTCAGGGACTTTCCACAGATACGCAGTATTTT. The full variable domain, in which reference TRBV7-2 and TRBJ2-3 provide the parts outside the CDR3, is GAGVSQSPSNKVTEKGKDVELRCDPISGHTALYWYRQSLGQGLEFLIYFQGNSAPDKSGLPSDRFSAERTGGSVSTLTIQRTQQEDSAVYLCASSQGLSTDTQYFGPGTRLTVL.